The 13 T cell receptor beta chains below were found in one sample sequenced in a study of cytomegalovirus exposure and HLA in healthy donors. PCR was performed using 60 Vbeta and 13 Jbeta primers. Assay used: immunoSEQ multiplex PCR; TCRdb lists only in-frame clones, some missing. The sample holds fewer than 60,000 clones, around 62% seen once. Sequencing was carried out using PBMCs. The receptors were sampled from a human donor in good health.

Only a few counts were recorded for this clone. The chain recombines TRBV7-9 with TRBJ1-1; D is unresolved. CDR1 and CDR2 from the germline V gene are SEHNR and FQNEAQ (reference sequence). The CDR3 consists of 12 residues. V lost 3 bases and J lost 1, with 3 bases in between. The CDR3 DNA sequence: TGTGCCAGCAGCTTCTCGAACACTGAAGCTTTCTTT. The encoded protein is CASSFSNTEAFF.

The CDR3 coding sequence is TGTGCCAGCAGCGCCCGGGCGGGGCTGGTGGACTACGAGCAGTACTTC. Translating gives CASSARAGLVDYEQYF. The rearrangement joins TRBV27 to TRBJ2-7, with D possibly TRBD2 on 6 matching bases. The CDR3 covers 16 residues. The V gene lost 6 bases and the J gene lost 3 bases, with 21 bases spanning the gap. Per germline, CDR1 MNHEY and CDR2 SMNVEV (reference sequence).

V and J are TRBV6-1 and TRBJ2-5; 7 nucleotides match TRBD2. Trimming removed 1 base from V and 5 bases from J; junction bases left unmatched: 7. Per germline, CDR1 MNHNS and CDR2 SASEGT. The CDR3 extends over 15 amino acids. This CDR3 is CASSEGVAGRETQYF. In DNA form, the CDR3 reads TGTGCCAGCAGTGAAGGGGTAGCGGGTCGGGAGACCCAGTACTTC.

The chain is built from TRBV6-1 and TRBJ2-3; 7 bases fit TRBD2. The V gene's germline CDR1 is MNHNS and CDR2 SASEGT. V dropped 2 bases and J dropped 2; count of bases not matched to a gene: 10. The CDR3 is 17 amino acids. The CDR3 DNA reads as TGTGCCAGCAGTGAATGGATCGAGCGGGGCCACACAGATACGCAGTATTTT. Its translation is CASSEWIERGHTDTQYF.

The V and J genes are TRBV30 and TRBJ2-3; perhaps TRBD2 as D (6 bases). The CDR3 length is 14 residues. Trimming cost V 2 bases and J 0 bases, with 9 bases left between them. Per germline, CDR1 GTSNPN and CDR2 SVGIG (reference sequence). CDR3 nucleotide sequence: TGTGCCTGGAGTCGTAGCGGAAGCACAGATACGCAGTATTTT. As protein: CAWSRSGSTDTQYF.

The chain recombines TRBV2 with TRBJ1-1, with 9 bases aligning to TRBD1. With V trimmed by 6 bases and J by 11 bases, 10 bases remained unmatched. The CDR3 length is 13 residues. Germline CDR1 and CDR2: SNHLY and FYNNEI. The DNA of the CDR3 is TGTGCCAGCAGGACTACAGGGGGCCGGACGGCTTTCTTT. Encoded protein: CASRTTGGRTAFF.

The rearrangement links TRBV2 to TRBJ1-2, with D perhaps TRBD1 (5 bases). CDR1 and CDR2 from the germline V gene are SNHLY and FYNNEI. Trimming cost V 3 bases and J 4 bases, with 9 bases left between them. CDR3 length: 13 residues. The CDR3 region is CASSDRVLYGYTF. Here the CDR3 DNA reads TGTGCCAGCAGTGACAGGGTACTCTATGGCTACACCTTC.

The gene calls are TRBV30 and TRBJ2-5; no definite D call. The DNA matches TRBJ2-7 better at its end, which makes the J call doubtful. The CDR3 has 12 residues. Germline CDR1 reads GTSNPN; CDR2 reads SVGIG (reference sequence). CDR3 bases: TGTGCCTGGAGTGACAGACGCTACGAGCAGTACTTC. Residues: CAWSDRRYEQYF.

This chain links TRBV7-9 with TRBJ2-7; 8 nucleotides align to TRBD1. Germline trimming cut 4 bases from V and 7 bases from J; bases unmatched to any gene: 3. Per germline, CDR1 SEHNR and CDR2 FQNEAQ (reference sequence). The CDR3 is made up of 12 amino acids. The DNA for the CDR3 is TGTGCCAGCAGCTCCTACAGGGGGGAGCAGTACTTC. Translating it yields CASSSYRGEQYF.

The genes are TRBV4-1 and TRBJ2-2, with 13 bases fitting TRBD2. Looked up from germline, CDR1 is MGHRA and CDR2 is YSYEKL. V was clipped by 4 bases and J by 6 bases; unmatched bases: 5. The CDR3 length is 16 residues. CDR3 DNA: TGCGCCAGCAGCCCCGGACTAGCGGGGGCCGCCGGGGAGCTGTTTTTT. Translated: CASSPGLAGAAGELFF.

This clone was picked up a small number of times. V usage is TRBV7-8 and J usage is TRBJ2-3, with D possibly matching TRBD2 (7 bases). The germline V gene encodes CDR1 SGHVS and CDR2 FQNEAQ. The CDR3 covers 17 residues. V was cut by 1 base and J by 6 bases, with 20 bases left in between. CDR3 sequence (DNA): TGTGCCAGCAGCTTAGGGGGGGGGCCCTTTTCGCGTGATACGCAGTATTTT. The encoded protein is CASSLGGGPFSRDTQYF.

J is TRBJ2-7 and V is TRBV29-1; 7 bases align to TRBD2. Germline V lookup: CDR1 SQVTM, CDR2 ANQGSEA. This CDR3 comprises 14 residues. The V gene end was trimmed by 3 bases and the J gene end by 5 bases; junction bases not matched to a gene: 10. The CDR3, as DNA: TGCAGCGTTGATGGTCTGGGGGGGTTGGACGAGCAGTACTTC. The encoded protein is CSVDGLGGLDEQYF.

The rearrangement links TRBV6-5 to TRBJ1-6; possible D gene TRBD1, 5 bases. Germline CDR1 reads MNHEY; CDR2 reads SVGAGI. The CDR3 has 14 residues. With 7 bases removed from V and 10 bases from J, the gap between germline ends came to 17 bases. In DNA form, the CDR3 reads TGTGCCAGCAAAATTACGCAGGGCTGGTCACCCCTCCACTTT. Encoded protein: CASKITQGWSPLHF.